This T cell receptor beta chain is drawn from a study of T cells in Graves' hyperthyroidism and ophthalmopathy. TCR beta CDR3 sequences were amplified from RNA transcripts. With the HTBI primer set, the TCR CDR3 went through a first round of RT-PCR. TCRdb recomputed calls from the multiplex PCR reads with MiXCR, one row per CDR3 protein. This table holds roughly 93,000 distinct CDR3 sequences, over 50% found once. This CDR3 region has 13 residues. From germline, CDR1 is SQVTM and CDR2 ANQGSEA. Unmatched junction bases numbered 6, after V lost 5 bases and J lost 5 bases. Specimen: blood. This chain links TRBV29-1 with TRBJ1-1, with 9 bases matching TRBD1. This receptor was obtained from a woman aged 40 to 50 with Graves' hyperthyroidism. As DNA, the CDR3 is TGCAGCGTTTCCCGGGACAGGGCAACTGAAGCTTTCTTT. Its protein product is CSVSRDRATEAFF. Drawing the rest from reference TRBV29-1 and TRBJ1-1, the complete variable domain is SAVISQKPSRDICQRGTSLTIQCQVDSQVTMMFWYRQQPGQSLTLIATANQGSEATYESGFVIDKFPISRPNLTFSTLTVSNMSPEDSSIYLCSVSRDRATEAFFGQGTRLTVV.